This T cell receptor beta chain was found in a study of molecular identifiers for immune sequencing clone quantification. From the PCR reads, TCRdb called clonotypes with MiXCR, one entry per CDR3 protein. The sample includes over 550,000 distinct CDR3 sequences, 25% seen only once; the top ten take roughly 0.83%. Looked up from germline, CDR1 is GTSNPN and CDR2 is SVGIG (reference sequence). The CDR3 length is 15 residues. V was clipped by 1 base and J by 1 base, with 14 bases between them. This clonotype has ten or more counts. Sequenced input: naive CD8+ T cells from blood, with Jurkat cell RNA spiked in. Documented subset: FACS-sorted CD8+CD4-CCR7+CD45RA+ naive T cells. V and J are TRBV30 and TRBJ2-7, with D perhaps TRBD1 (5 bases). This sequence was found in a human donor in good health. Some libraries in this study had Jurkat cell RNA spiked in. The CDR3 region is CAWSGVRQISYEQYF. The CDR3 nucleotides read TGTGCCTGGAGTGGGGTTAGACAGATATCCTACGAGCAGTACTTC.